Each of the 25 T cell receptor beta chains below was sequenced from the same sample in a study of cytomegalovirus exposure and HLA in healthy donors. The PCR had 60 Vbeta and 13 Jbeta primers. Profiled with immunoSEQ multiplex PCR; TCRdb holds only in-frame clones, not every one. This repertoire shows 110,000 or so clones, roughly 80% found once; its top ten account for 5% to 6%. Sequencing was done on a sample of PBMCs. These receptors all come from a woman aged 25-40 years in good health and CMV-seropositive.

V gene TRBV7-3 combines with J gene TRBJ2-1, with 7 bases aligning to TRBD2. The CDR3 is made up of 13 amino acids. Germline assignment: CDR1 SGHTA and CDR2 FQGTGA. V dropped 6 bases and J dropped 3; count of bases not matched to a gene: 2. The chain's CDR3 is CASSLADYNEQFF. In DNA form, the CDR3 reads TGTGCCAGCAGTCTAGCGGACTACAATGAGCAGTTCTTC.

The rearrangement links TRBV4-2 to TRBJ1-1, with a tentative D call TRBD1 (5 bases). The germline V and J ends were trimmed by 0 bases and 5 bases, with 10 bases remaining between them. The germline gives CDR1 LGHNA, CDR2 YNFKEQ. The CDR3 totals 14 residues. CDR3 sequence reads: CASSQESGGTEAFF. DNA of the CDR3: TGTGCCAGCAGCCAAGAATCTGGGGGGACTGAAGCTTTCTTT.

The chain couples TRBV6-5 to TRBJ2-3; D is perhaps TRBD2 (6 bases). V lost 10 bases and J lost 1, with 15 bases in between. CDR1 MNHEY and CDR2 SVGAGI come from the germline V gene. The CDR3 totals 14 residues. In nucleotides, the CDR3 is TGTGCCACCAATGGGGGACTTGGCACAGATACGCAGTATTTT. Protein: CATNGGLGTDTQYF.

This chain uses TRBV10-3 with TRBJ2-4, with 8 bases identical to TRBD1. Germline CDR1 reads ENHRY; CDR2 reads SYGVKD. The CDR3 consists of 14 residues. J lost 5 bases, V lost 3 bases, and 3 bases had no gene match. CDR3: CAISELQGENIQYF. DNA for the CDR3: TGTGCCATCAGTGAACTACAGGGGGAAAACATTCAGTACTTC.

The gene calls are TRBV5-1 and TRBJ2-2; 11 positions match TRBD2. Per germline, CDR1 SGHRS and CDR2 YFSETQ. The CDR3 loop spans 17 amino acids. Trimming removed 0 bases from V and 4 bases from J; junction bases left unmatched: 5. CDR3 in DNA: TGCGCCAGCAGCTTGGTCCCGACTAGCGGGACCACCGGGGAGCTGTTTTTT. Amino acid sequence: CASSLVPTSGTTGELFF. The complete variable domain, with remaining parts taken from reference TRBV5-1 and TRBJ2-2, reads KAGVTQTPRYLIKTRGQQVTLSCSPISGHRSVSWYQQTPGQGLQFLFEYFSETQRNKGNFPGRFSGRQFSNSRSEMNVSTLELGDSALYLCASSLVPTSGTTGELFFGEGSRLTVL.

The rearrangement uses TRBV6-5 and TRBJ1-4; no definite D call. In germline, CDR1 is MNHEY, CDR2 SVGAGI. The CDR3 is 15 residues long. V gave up 0 bases and J gave up 7 bases, with 12 bases separating them. CDR3 region: CASSYSRRVSEKLFF. As DNA, the CDR3 is TGTGCCAGCAGTTACTCAAGGAGGGTCAGTGAAAAACTGTTTTTT.

V and J are TRBV10-2 and TRBJ2-5; 8 nucleotides agree with TRBD2. The CDR3 totals 15 residues. Trimming at V came to 3 bases and at J to 2 bases, leaving 5 bases not matched to a gene. Germline CDR1 reads WSHSY; CDR2 reads SAAADI. The CDR3 bases are TGCGCCAGCAGTGATCCGGGAGGGATGCAAGAGACCCAGTACTTC. This encodes CASSDPGGMQETQYF.

CDR3 protein: CASQDISSYEQYF. The DNA for the CDR3 is TGTGCCAGCCAAGACATTTCCTCCTACGAGCAGTACTTC. This chain uses TRBV6-1 with TRBJ2-7; D remains unclear. The length of the CDR3 is 13 residues. Trimming stripped 8 bases from V and 0 bases from J, with 11 bases between. Germline CDR1 is MNHNS and CDR2 is SASEGT.

The chain employs TRBV6-5 and TRBJ2-7; 9 bases map to TRBD1. Germline lookup yields CDR1 MNHEY and CDR2 SVGAGI. V shed 6 bases, J shed 5 bases, and the junction held 11 bases outside the gene matches. The CDR3 runs to 15 residues. The CDR3 region is CASSRGTGIIDEQYF. The CDR3 region has the DNA TGTGCCAGCAGCCGAGGGACAGGGATCATCGACGAGCAGTACTTC.

This chain links TRBV27 with TRBJ2-5; 11 bases are shared with TRBD2. The J call may not be correct, given that the DNA end is closer to TRBJ2-7. The CDR3 consists of 15 residues. Looked up from germline, CDR1 is MNHEY and CDR2 is SMNVEV (reference sequence). The CDR3 protein is CASSYGTSGLYEQYF. CDR3 in DNA: TGTGCCAGCAGCTACGGGACTAGCGGACTCTACGAGCAGTACTTC.

The V and J genes are TRBV7-6 and TRBJ2-7, with 11 bases matching TRBD2. Trimming removed 5 bases from V and 3 bases from J; junction bases left unmatched: 0. The CDR3 is made up of 13 amino acids. The germline gives CDR1 SGHVS, CDR2 FNYEAQ. The CDR3 region is CASSTSGSYEQYF. The CDR3 DNA reads as TGTGCCAGCAGCACTAGCGGGAGCTACGAGCAGTACTTC. Looking up the rest from reference TRBV7-6 and TRBJ2-7 gives the full variable domain: GAGVSQSPRYKVTKRGQDVALRCDPISGHVSLYWYRQALGQGPEFLTYFNYEAQQDKSGLPNDRFSAERPEGSISTLTIQRTEQRDSAMYRCASSTSGSYEQYFGPGTRLTVT.

The gene calls are TRBV4-1 and TRBJ2-7; 7 bases agree with TRBD2. Germline CDR1 and CDR2: MGHRA and YSYEKL. CDR3 length equals 14 residues. V was pared by 1 base and J by 1 base, with 1 base of the junction left unmatched. CDR3 protein: CASSQVGLSYEQYF. The DNA of the CDR3 is TGCGCCAGCAGCCAAGTGGGACTATCCTACGAGCAGTACTTC.

The genes are TRBV30 and TRBJ1-5, with D perhaps matching TRBD1 (6 bases). V lost 5 bases to trimming and J lost 3 bases, with 11 bases between them. The germline V gene encodes CDR1 GTSNPN and CDR2 SVGIG (reference sequence). This CDR3 contains 13 residues. As DNA, the CDR3 is TGTGCCTGGGCCGGACAGCACAATCAGCCCCAGCATTTT. Translating gives CAWAGQHNQPQHF.

This chain links TRBV11-3 with TRBJ1-1, with TRBD1 matching over 8 bases. The CDR3 extends over 15 amino acids. After removal of 2 bases from V and 1 base from J, the junction contained 3 bases not matched to a gene. Germline V gene sequence: CDR1 SGHNT, CDR2 YENEEA. The CDR3 DNA follows: TGTGCCAGCAGCTTACAGACAGGGGCGAACACTGAAGCTTTCTTT. Its translation is CASSLQTGANTEAFF. Supplemented by reference TRBV11-3 and TRBJ1-1, the full variable domain reads EAGVVQSPRYKIIEKKQPVAFWCNPISGHNTLYWYLQNLGQGPELLIRYENEEAVDDSQLPKDRFSAERLKGVDSTLKIQPAELGDSAVYLCASSLQTGANTEAFFGQGTRLTVV.

This rearrangement joins TRBV2 to TRBJ1-2; 10 bases line up with TRBD1. Germline CDR1 reads SNHLY; CDR2 reads FYNNEI. This CDR3 spans 13 amino acids. V trimming: 6 bases; J trimming: 7 bases; junction bases outside the gene matches: 5. The CDR3 region has the DNA TGTGCCAGCAGAGAGGACAGGGGGGTTGGCTACACCTTC. This codes for CASREDRGVGYTF.

V usage is TRBV19 and J usage is TRBJ1-4; TRBD1 matches at 8 bases. The trim removed 0 bases at V and 8 bases at J, leaving 5 bases unmatched. This CDR3 is built from 15 residues. Germline CDR1 reads LNHDA; CDR2 reads SQIVND (reference sequence). The CDR3: CASSIETRGPEKLFF. In DNA, the CDR3 is TGTGCCAGTAGTATAGAGACCAGGGGGCCAGAAAAACTGTTTTTT.

The V call is TRBV4-2, the J call TRBJ1-1; D not certain. The CDR3 contains 12 residues. Germline lookup yields CDR1 LGHNA and CDR2 YNFKEQ. The V and J ends lost 4 bases and 7 bases respectively, with 10 bases between them. CDR3 region: CASSLSGGEAFF. CDR3 bases: TGTGCCAGCAGCCTCTCCGGTGGTGAAGCTTTCTTT.

The chain has TRBV6-1 and TRBJ2-3, with 8 bases lining up with TRBD2. CDR3 length: 13 residues. Trimming at V came to 6 bases and at J to 3 bases, leaving 2 bases not matched to a gene. From germline, CDR1 is MNHNS and CDR2 SASEGT. CDR3 amino acids: CASRGTSTDTQYF. CDR3 nucleotides: TGTGCCAGCAGGGGGACTAGTACAGATACGCAGTATTTT.

The gene calls are TRBV11-2 and TRBJ2-2; no firm D call. The CDR3 covers 17 residues. The germline V and J ends were trimmed by 1 base and 0 bases, with 12 bases remaining between them. The germline CDR1 and CDR2 sequences are SGHAT and FQNNGV. The CDR3 DNA reads TGTGCCAGCAGCTTAGTGGTGATAGCCACGAACACCGGGGAGCTGTTTTTT. This gives the protein CASSLVVIATNTGELFF.

V gene TRBV6-1 combines with J gene TRBJ2-1, with 12 bases aligning to TRBD2. The CDR3 length is 15 residues. Germline CDR1 is MNHNS and CDR2 is SASEGT. J was trimmed by 9 bases and V by 4 bases; bases with no gene match: 7. Here the CDR3 reads CASSGLAGGRIEQFF. CDR3 DNA: TGTGCCAGCAGTGGGCTAGCGGGGGGGCGAATTGAGCAGTTCTTC.

This rearrangement joins TRBV19 to TRBJ2-3; D is undetermined. This CDR3 spans 13 amino acids. CDR1 and CDR2 from the germline V gene are LNHDA and SQIVND (reference sequence). V shed 5 bases and J shed 1 base, with 7 bases lying between them. CDR3 sequence (DNA): TGTGCCAGTAGTTACAGCCGCACAGATACGCAGTATTTT. Amino acid sequence: CASSYSRTDTQYF.

This clone was counted only a few times. The rearrangement links TRBV11-2 to TRBJ2-7, with 9 bases fitting TRBD2. V lost 10 bases to trimming and J lost 6 bases; unmatched junction nucleotides: 10. Germline CDR1 SGHAT, CDR2 FQNNGV. The CDR3 has 13 residues. This CDR3 is CAINIGTSREQYF. CDR3 sequence (DNA): TGTGCCATAAATATAGGGACTAGCCGCGAGCAGTACTTC.

The V gene is TRBV10-3, the J gene TRBJ1-2; D ambiguous. CDR1 ENHRY and CDR2 SYGVKD come from the germline V gene. The V end lost 5 bases, the J end lost 7 bases, and 17 bases lay between the germline ends. This CDR3 has 14 amino acids. The CDR3 reads CAISPNEEIFGYTF. The CDR3 bases are TGTGCCATCAGTCCGAACGAGGAGATATTTGGCTACACCTTC.

Turning to this clone: This CDR3 is missing its conserved last phenylalanine or tryptophan, likely due to a read error. The DNA for the CDR3 is TGTGCCTGGACCCCGGGACACACAACTAATGAAAAACTGTTTCTT. Its translation: CAWTPGHTTNEKLFL. The chain carries TRBV30 and TRBJ1-4; possible D gene TRBD1, 6 bases. Germline-derived CDR1 and CDR2 are GTSNPN and SVGIG (reference sequence). The length of the CDR3 is 15 residues. Deletions cut 4 bases from V and 0 bases from J, with 12 bases between.

The chain uses TRBV2 and TRBJ1-3, with 8 bases that match TRBD1. Germline V gene lookup returns CDR1 SNHLY and CDR2 FYNNEI. Trimming removed 6 bases from V and 4 bases from J; junction bases left unmatched: 2. This CDR3 region has 13 residues. CDR3 sequence: CASRRDRGNTIYF. The CDR3 DNA reads TGTGCCAGCAGGAGGGACAGGGGAAACACCATATATTTT.